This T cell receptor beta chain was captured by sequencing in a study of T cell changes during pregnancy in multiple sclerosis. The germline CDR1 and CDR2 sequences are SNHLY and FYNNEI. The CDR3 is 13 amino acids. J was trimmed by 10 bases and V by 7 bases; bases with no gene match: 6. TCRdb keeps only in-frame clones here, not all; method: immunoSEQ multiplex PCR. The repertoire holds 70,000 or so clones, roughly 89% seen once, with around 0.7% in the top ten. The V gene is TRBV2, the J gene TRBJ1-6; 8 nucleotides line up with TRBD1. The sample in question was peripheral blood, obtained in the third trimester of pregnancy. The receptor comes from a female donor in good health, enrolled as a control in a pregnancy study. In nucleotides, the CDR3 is TGTGCCAGCACGAGGACAGGGATGTCACCCCTCCACTTT. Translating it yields CASTRTGMSPLHF.